Reported below is one T cell receptor beta chain. The table lists this clonotype with a few counts. The antigen this receptor binds is unknown. No quality values exist for individual bases; no much larger clone is one base distant. Inclusive of the bounding cysteine and phenylalanine, the CDR3 is 19 residues long. The read is trimmed to its CDR3 DNA, 57 bases read in frame from base 1. The germline V gene (reference sequence) provides CDR1 DFQATT and CDR2 SNEGSKA. The junction carries 21 bases between V and J, which are trimmed by 1 base and 2 bases respectively. These data belong to a study of patients and donors after allogeneic stem cell transplantation (TCRdb year 2020). Receptor libraries were prepared by RT-PCR. Instrument used: NextSeq 550. Clones were called with MiXCR by TCRdb after fastp trimmed the public reads at Q25, and only in-frame beta chains were retained. Duplicate CDR3 protein sequences are folded into a single record with the most common DNA and genes. Across this sample there are roughly 200,000 distinct CDR3 sequences, with over 30% seen only once. The leading ten clones occupy approximately 10% of the sample.

This TCR was sampled from a human donor who was either an allogeneic HSCT recipient or a stem cell or donor lymphocyte infusion donor (not recorded which). It is not recorded whose cells these are; they may come from a transplant donor. This sequence uses TRBV20-1 and TRBJ1-6, and the D gene may be TRBD1, 5 bases matching. Sequenced material: blood, either unsorted or a sorted T cell fraction (not recorded which). The base sequence is TGCAGTGCTAGAGGGGCGGGGCGAGGGTCCTCTCCCTATAATTCACCCCTCCACTTT. This sequence encodes CSARGAGRGSSPYNSPLHF.